A single T cell receptor (beta chain) is shown here with its context. What antigen it recognizes has not been identified. No base quality information exists; no much larger clone differs at one position. Trimming costs V 5 bases and J 11 bases, and their ends lie 13 bases apart. The CDR3 runs 13 amino acids, cysteine and phenylalanine included. Only the CDR3 region is kept as DNA, spanning 39 bases read in frame from base 1. As encoded in the germline V gene (reference sequence), CDR1 is SEHNR while CDR2 is FQNEAQ. This sample stems from a study of control samples from healthy donors and cancer patients (TCRdb year 2020). The library was generated by the immunoSEQ multiplex PCR assay. TCRdb took this table from immuneACCESS and kept in-frame rearrangements with V and J called. Such tables lack part of the clones; where checked against another copy, unresolved V genes explain under half of the gap, and the rest is unexplained. Counted in this sample were 90,000 to 100,000 clones; about four fifths of them appeared once. About 10% of the sample goes to the ten largest clones.

The chain is assembled from TRBV7-9 and TRBJ1-6; the D gene cannot be named for sure. Sequenced input: blood. This receptor was identified in a woman in her twenties or thirties in good health. In nucleotides, the sequence is TGTGCCAGCAGCCAGACGGGTTCCGCACCCCTCCACTTT. This encodes CASSQTGSAPLHF.